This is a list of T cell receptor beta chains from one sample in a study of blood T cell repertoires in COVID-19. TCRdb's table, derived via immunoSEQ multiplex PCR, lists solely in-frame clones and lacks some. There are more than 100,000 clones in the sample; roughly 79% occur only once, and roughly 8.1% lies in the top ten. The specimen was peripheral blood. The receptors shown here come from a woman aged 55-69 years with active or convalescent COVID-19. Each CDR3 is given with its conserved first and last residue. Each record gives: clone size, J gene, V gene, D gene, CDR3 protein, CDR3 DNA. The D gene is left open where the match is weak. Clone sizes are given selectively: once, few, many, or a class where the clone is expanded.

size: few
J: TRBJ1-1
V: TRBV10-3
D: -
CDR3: CAIGDGGIGTEAFF
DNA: TGTGCCATCGGAGACGGGGGGATTGGGACTGAAGCTTTCTTT

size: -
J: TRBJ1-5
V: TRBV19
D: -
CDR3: CASSLRVQSFTQHF
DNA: TGTGCCAGTAGTCTCAGGGTACAGTCCTTTACCCAGCATTTT

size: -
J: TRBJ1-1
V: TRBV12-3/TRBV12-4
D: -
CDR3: CASSRANTEAFF
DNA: TGTGCCAGCAGTCGCGCGAACACTGAAGCTTTCTTT

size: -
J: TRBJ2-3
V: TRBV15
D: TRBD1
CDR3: CATSRASGQGVSDTQYF
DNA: TGTGCCACCAGCAGAGCATCGGGACAGGGGGTTTCGGATACGCAGTATTTT

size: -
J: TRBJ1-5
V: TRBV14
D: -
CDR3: CASSHQGSNQPQHF
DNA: TGTGCCAGCAGCCATCAGGGTAGCAATCAGCCCCAGCATTTT

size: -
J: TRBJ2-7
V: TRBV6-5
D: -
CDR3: CASSILDEQYF
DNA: TGTGCCAGCAGCATACTTGACGAGCAGTACTTC

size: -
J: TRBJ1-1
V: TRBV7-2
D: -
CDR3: CASSFASGTEAFF
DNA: TGTGCCAGCAGCTTCGCATCCGGGACAGAAGCTTTCTTT

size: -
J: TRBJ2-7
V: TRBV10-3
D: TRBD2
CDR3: CAISESWTSGNEQYF
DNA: TGTGCCATCAGTGAGTCATGGACTAGCGGGAATGAGCAGTACTTC

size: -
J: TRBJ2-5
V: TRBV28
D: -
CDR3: CASSSRGYGGGQETQYF
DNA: TGTGCCAGCAGTTCCAGGGGATATGGCGGAGGACAAGAGACCCAGTACTTC

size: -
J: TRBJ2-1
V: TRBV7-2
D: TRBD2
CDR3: CASSLSSGSSNEQFF
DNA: TGTGCCAGCAGCTTATCGAGCGGGAGCTCCAATGAGCAGTTCTTC

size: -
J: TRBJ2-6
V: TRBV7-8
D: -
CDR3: CASSLQTGAPFTSGANVLTF
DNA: TGTGCCAGCAGCCTACAGACAGGAGCCCCTTTCACCTCTGGGGCCAACGTCCTGACTTTC

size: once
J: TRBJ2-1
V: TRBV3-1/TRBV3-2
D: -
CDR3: CASSQTSGSAYNEQFF
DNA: TGTGCCAGCAGCCAGACATCGGGGTCTGCCTACAATGAGCAGTTCTTC

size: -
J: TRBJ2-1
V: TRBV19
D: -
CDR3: CAAGSSYNEQFF
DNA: TGTGCCGCGGGGAGCTCCTACAATGAGCAGTTCTTC

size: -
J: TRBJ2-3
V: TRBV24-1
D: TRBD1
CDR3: CATSDSTPGQGTDTQYF
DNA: TGTGCCACCAGTGATTCCACCCCGGGACAGGGCACAGATACGCAGTATTTT

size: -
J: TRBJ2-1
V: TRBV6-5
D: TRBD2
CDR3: CASWRGGTYNEQFF
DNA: TGTGCCAGCTGGCGGGGGGGGACCTACAATGAGCAGTTCTTC

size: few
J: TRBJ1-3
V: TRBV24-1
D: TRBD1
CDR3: CATSDSTGTGNTIYF
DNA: TGTGCCACCAGTGACTCGACAGGGACTGGAAACACCATATATTTT

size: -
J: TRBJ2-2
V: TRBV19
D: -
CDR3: CASKVMGAVTGELFF
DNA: TGTGCCAGTAAAGTAATGGGGGCGGTCACCGGGGAGCTGTTTTTT

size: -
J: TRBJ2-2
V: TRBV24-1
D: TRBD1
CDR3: CATSVQGDISGELFF
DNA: TGTGCCACCAGCGTACAGGGGGACATCTCCGGGGAGCTGTTTTTT

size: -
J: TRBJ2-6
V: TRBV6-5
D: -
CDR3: CASGSFSGANVLTF
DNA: TGTGCCAGCGGGAGTTTCTCTGGGGCCAACGTCCTGACTTTC

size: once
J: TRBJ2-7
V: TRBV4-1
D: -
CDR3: CASSQVTTASEQYF
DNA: TGCGCCAGCAGCCAAGTTACGACAGCCTCCGAGCAGTACTTC

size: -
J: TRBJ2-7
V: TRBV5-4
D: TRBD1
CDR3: CASSHGTGSYEQYF
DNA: TGTGCCAGCAGCCACGGGACAGGGTCCTACGAGCAGTACTTC

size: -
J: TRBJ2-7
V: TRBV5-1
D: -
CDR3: CASSLGHTVSYYEQYF
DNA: TGCGCCAGCAGCTTGGGACACACTGTGAGTTACTACGAGCAGTACTTC

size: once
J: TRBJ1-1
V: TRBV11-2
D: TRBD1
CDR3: CASSSRRGRIAFF
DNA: TGTGCCAGCAGCTCGAGGAGGGGGCGGATTGCTTTCTTT

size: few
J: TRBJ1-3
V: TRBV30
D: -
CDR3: CAWTPGGPGNTIYF
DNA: TGTGCCTGGACCCCGGGGGGCCCTGGAAACACCATATATTTT

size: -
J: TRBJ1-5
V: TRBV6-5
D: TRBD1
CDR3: CASSYLGNQGDQPQHF
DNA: TGTGCCAGCAGTTATCTGGGGAATCAGGGGGATCAGCCCCAGCATTTT

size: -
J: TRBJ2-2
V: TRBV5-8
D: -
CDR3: CASSYRARGTGELFF
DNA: TGTGCCAGCAGCTATAGAGCTAGAGGCACCGGGGAGCTGTTTTTT

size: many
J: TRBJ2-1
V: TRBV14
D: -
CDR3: CASSQRGSSYNEQFF
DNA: TGTGCCAGCAGCCAACGCGGTAGCTCCTACAATGAGCAGTTCTTC

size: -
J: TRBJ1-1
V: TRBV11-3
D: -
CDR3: CASSLKGGTEAFF
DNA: TGTGCCAGCAGCTTGAAAGGGGGCACTGAAGCTTTCTTT

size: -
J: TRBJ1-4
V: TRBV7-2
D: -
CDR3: CASSPREANEKLFF
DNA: TGTGCCAGCAGCCCACGAGAAGCTAATGAAAAACTGTTTTTT

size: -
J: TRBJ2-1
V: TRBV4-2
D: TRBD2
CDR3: CASSQEVRLAGDEQFF
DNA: TGTGCCAGCAGCCAAGAAGTAAGGCTAGCGGGAGATGAGCAGTTCTTC

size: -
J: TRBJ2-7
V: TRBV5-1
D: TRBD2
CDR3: CASSPQTSGSYEQYF
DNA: TGCGCCAGCAGCCCACAGACTAGCGGAAGCTACGAGCAGTACTTC

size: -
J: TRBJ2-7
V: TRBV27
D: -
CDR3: CASSSWTRGGFEQYF
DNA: TGTGCCAGCAGTTCATGGACTAGGGGGGGATTCGAGCAGTACTTC

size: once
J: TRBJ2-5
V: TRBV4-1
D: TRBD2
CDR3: CASSQGPSGRAGETQYF
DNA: TGCGCCAGCAGCCAAGGTCCTAGCGGGAGGGCCGGGGAGACCCAGTACTTC

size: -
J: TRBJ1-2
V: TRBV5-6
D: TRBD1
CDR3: CASSVRDSRGYTF
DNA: TGTGCCAGCAGCGTCCGGGACAGCCGGGGCTACACCTTC

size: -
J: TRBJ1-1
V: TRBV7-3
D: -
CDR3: CASSRDSTQGTEAFF
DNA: TGTGCCAGCAGCCGCGACTCCACACAGGGCACTGAAGCTTTCTTT

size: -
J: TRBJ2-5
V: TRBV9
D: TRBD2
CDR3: CASSSRRGGSAQETQYF
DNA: TGTGCCAGCAGCTCCCGACGGGGGGGAAGTGCCCAAGAGACCCAGTACTTC

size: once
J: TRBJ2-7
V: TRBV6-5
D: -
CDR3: CASSSDYEQYF
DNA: TGTGCCAGCAGCTCAGACTACGAGCAGTACTTC

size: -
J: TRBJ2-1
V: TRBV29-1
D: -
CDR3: CSVATVGVNEQFF
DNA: TGCAGCGTTGCTACGGTAGGGGTTAATGAGCAGTTCTTC

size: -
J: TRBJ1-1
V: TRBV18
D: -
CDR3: CASSPLSTGYTEAFF
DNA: TGTGCCAGCTCACCCCTCTCGACGGGGTACACTGAAGCTTTCTTT

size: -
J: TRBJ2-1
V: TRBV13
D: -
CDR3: CASSSVPRSYNEQFF
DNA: TGTGCCAGCAGTAGCGTACCTCGCTCCTACAATGAGCAGTTCTTC

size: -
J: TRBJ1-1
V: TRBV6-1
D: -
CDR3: CASSEDRANTEAFF
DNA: TGTGCCAGCAGTGAAGACAGGGCGAACACTGAAGCTTTCTTT

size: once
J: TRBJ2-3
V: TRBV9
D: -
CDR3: CANSVEGVGPTDTQYF
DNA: TGTGCCAACAGCGTAGAAGGGGTGGGGCCGACAGATACGCAGTATTTT

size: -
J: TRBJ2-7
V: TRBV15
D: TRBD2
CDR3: CATSRDRPSGSYEQYF
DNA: TGTGCCACCAGCAGAGATAGGCCTAGCGGGTCCTACGAGCAGTACTTC

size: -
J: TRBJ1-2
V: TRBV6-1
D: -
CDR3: CASSEGQVYGYTF
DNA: TGTGCCAGCAGTGAAGGGCAGGTATATGGCTACACCTTC

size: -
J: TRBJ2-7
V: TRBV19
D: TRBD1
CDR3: CASSRSTGGSYEQYF
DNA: TGTGCCAGTAGTAGGAGCACAGGGGGCTCCTACGAGCAGTACTTC

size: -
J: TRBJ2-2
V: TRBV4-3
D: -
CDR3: CASSQGFPTTGELFF
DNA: TGCGCCAGCAGCCAAGGTTTCCCTACCACCGGGGAGCTGTTTTTT

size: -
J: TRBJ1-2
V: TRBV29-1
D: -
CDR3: CSVEEWGLRGYTF
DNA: TGCAGCGTTGAAGAATGGGGCCTTCGCGGCTACACCTTC

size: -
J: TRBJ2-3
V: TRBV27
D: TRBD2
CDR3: CASSLPSGGAADTQYF
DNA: TGTGCCAGCAGTTTACCTAGCGGGGGGGCGGCAGATACGCAGTATTTT

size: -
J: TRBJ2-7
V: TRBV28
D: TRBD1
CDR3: CASSRSGTGGWYF
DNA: TGTGCCAGCAGTCGAAGTGGGACAGGGGGCTGGTACTTC

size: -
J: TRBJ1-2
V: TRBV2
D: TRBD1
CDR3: CASSVRDRVVSGYTF
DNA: TGTGCCAGCAGTGTAAGGGACAGGGTGGTCTCTGGCTACACCTTC

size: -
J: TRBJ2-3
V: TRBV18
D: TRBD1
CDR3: CASSPVSGQGRGDTQYF
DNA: TGTGCCAGCTCACCAGTGTCGGGACAGGGGAGGGGAGATACGCAGTATTTT

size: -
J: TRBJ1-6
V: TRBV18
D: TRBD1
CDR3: CASSLSRDRGRTSSPLHF
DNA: TGTGCCAGCTCACTATCCCGGGACAGGGGTCGGACAAGTTCACCCCTCCACTTT

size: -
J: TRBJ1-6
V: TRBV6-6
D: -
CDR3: CASSSPRDGASPLHF
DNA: TGTGCCAGCAGTTCCCCGCGGGACGGAGCTTCACCCCTCCACTTT

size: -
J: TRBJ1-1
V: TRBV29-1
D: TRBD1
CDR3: CSVVGQGSTEAFF
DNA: TGCAGCGTGGTCGGACAGGGGAGCACTGAAGCTTTCTTT